The 18 T cell receptor beta chains below all came from one sample that was sequenced in a study of OX40 agonist ivuxolimab in advanced cancers. Sequencing used immunoSEQ multiplex PCR; TCRdb keeps in-frame clones, though not all of them. The sample records around 50,000 clones, 80% to 90% being singletons. Material: CD4+ or CD8+ T cells sorted from blood, obtained in a trial of the OX40 agonist ivuxolimab. Source of these receptors: an adult with an advanced solid tumor such as melanoma, head and neck, liver or kidney cancer.

The gene calls are TRBV5-8 and TRBJ2-1; D ambiguous. The V and J ends lost 0 bases and 6 bases respectively, with 10 bases between them. The V gene's germline CDR1 is SGHTS and CDR2 YDEGEE. This CDR3 spans 14 amino acids. CDR3 in DNA: TGTGCCAGCAGCTTGGGGCTCCCCCCCAATGAGCAGTTCTTC. Its translation: CASSLGLPPNEQFF. The entire variable domain, with the rest obtained from reference TRBV5-8 and TRBJ2-1, is as follows: EAGVTQSPTHLIKTRGQQATLRCSPISGHTSVYWYQQALGLGLQFLLWYDEGEERNRGNFPPRFSGRQFPNYSSELNVNALELEDSALYLCASSLGLPPNEQFFGPGTRLTVL.

This chain connects TRBV27 to TRBJ2-1; D might be TRBD1 (6 bases). The CDR3 spans 16 residues. CDR1 MNHEY and CDR2 SMNVEV come from the germline V gene (reference sequence). Trimming took off 6 bases at V and 1 base at J, with 16 bases between the two ends. The CDR3 protein is CASSKQGTISYNEQFF. The DNA for the CDR3 is TGTGCCAGCAGCAAACAGGGTACTATATCCTACAATGAGCAGTTCTTC.

The rearrangement links TRBV28 to TRBJ2-1; D tentatively fits TRBD1 or TRBD2 (8 bases each). CDR1 and CDR2 (germline): MDHEN, SYDVKM. This CDR3 is 14 amino acids long. Trimming removed 6 bases at V and 10 bases at J, with 19 bases between. CDR3 DNA sequence: TGTGCCAGCAGGAGGAGCGGGAGACAGGGGGAGCAGTTCTTC. This gives the protein CASRRSGRQGEQFF. Drawing the rest from reference TRBV28 and TRBJ2-1, the complete variable domain is DVKVTQSSRYLVKRTGEKVFLECVQDMDHENMFWYRQDPGLGLRLIYFSYDVKMKEKGDIPEGYSVSREKKERFSLILESASTNQTSMYLCASRRSGRQGEQFFGPGTRLTVL.

The chain joins TRBV5-5 to TRBJ2-5; TRBD1 matches at 8 bases. This CDR3 comprises 15 residues. V dropped 0 bases and J dropped 4; count of bases not matched to a gene: 5. The germline V gene has CDR1 SGHKS and CDR2 YYEKEE (reference sequence). CDR3 DNA: TGTGCCAGCAGCTTGGCCCCGACAGGGGCAGAGACCCAGTACTTC. This translates into CASSLAPTGAETQYF.

The chain combines TRBV6-5 with TRBJ2-3; unclear D gene. Germline assignment: CDR1 MNHEY and CDR2 SVGAGI. V lost 5 bases and J lost 5, with 11 bases in between. The length of the CDR3 is 13 residues. CDR3 coding DNA: TGTGCCAGCAGTGCTTTACGGGTAGATACGCAGTATTTT. Protein: CASSALRVDTQYF.

This rearrangement joins TRBV10-1 to TRBJ2-1; 10 bases fit TRBD2. The CDR3 contains 16 residues. Per the germline V gene, CDR1 is WNHNN and CDR2 is SYGVQD (reference sequence). With V trimmed by 3 bases and J by 7 bases, 9 bases remained unmatched. The DNA for the CDR3 is TGCGCCAGCAGTGACCTTCTAGCGGGAGCTTTTAATGAGCAGTTCTTC. Its protein product is CASSDLLAGAFNEQFF.

This clone has a handful of counts. The chain links TRBV25-1 to TRBJ2-3; 8 nucleotides align to TRBD1. The CDR3 length is 14 residues. V dropped 4 bases and J dropped 5; count of bases not matched to a gene: 5. Germline assignment: CDR1 MGHDK and CDR2 SYGVNS. The CDR3 loop reads CASSARQGIDTQYF. As DNA, the CDR3 is TGTGCCAGCAGTGCTAGACAGGGGATAGATACGCAGTATTTT.

This chain joins TRBV9 and TRBJ2-5, with D hard to call. There are 14 residues in the CDR3. V lost 0 bases and J 4 bases, leaving 10 bases between the germline ends. Looked up from germline, CDR1 is SGDLS and CDR2 is YYNGEE. The CDR3 sequence is CASSVGVDLETQYF. The CDR3 coding sequence is TGTGCCAGCAGCGTAGGAGTGGACCTAGAGACCCAGTACTTC.

This chain joins TRBV2 and TRBJ2-7, with D possibly being TRBD2 (5 bases). The V end lost 6 bases, the J end lost 3 bases, and 12 bases lay between the germline ends. Germline values: CDR1 SNHLY, CDR2 FYNNEI. CDR3 length: 13 amino acids. The CDR3 nucleotides are TGTGCCAGCAGGGCCGGGATTGTCTACGAGCAGTACTTC. Protein: CASRAGIVYEQYF.

This chain connects TRBV15 to TRBJ2-7; 7 positions match TRBD1. V gave up 3 bases and J gave up 10 bases; unmatched junction bases: 6. Germline assignment: CDR1 LNHNV and CDR2 YYDKDF (reference sequence). There are 12 residues in the CDR3. The CDR3 DNA sequence: TGTGCCACCAGCAGTGCCAACAGGGGCCAGTACTTC. It specifies CATSSANRGQYF.

V gene TRBV30 combines with J gene TRBJ1-2; no clear D gene. Trimming removed 1 base at V and 3 bases at J, with 12 bases between. Per germline, CDR1 GTSNPN and CDR2 SVGIG (reference sequence). This CDR3 comprises 14 residues. The CDR3 region has the DNA TGTGCCTGGAGTGATGGGTCCGTAGACTATGGCTACACCTTC. Translating it yields CAWSDGSVDYGYTF.

The V call is TRBV6-5, the J call TRBJ2-4; TRBD1 is a possible D gene (5 bases). Germline lookup yields CDR1 MNHEY and CDR2 SVGAGI. The CDR3 totals 13 residues. V lost 2 bases to trimming and J lost 4 bases, with 6 bases between them. This chain's CDR3 is CASSYDRKNIQYF. CDR3 in DNA: TGTGCCAGCAGTTACGACAGAAAAAACATTCAGTACTTC.

The V gene is TRBV6-5, the J gene TRBJ2-3; weak D call: TRBD2 (5 bases). The ends were cut back, 0 bases at V and 2 bases at J, with 12 bases in the middle. CDR3 length: 16 amino acids. Germline CDR1 is MNHEY and CDR2 is SVGAGI. The CDR3: CASSYSPRELTDTQYF. In nucleotides, the CDR3 is TGTGCCAGCAGTTACTCCCCGAGGGAACTCACAGATACGCAGTATTTT.

The chain combines TRBV10-2 with TRBJ1-2; tentatively, D is TRBD1 (5 bases). Germline CDR1 WSHSY, CDR2 SAAADI. The CDR3 totals 15 residues. Trimming took off 2 bases at V and 11 bases at J, with 21 bases between the two ends. CDR3 nucleotides: TGCGCCAGCAGTGAGCCTCTCCGGGACGGTCAAGAGTACACCTTC. Residues: CASSEPLRDGQEYTF.

In its sample, this clone was seen once. CDR3 amino acids: CASSLVGEGTEAFF. The CDR3 nucleotides are TGTGCCAGCAGCTTGGTCGGGGAGGGGACTGAAGCTTTCTTT. The chain couples TRBV7-2 to TRBJ1-1, with D perhaps matching TRBD1 (5 bases). CDR3 size: 14 residues. CDR1 is SGHTA, CDR2 FQGNSA, per germline. Between the trimmed V and J ends, which lost 3 bases and 5 bases, there was a span of 13 bases.

The chain employs TRBV27 and TRBJ2-1, with 16 bases fitting TRBD2. From germline, CDR1 is MNHEY and CDR2 SMNVEV (reference sequence). CDR3 length: 19 amino acids. Trimming took 5 bases from V and 3 from J; bases not matched to a gene: 10. CDR3 amino acids: CASSLRGTSGRAVYNEQFF. CDR3 nucleotides: TGTGCCAGCAGTCTTAGGGGGACTAGCGGGAGGGCCGTCTACAATGAGCAGTTCTTC.

The rearrangement uses TRBV7-8 and TRBJ1-5, with D uncertain. This CDR3 contains 16 residues. Trimming removed 1 base at V and 0 bases at J, with 10 bases between. CDR1 SGHVS and CDR2 FQNEAQ come from the germline V gene. The CDR3 DNA follows: TGTGCCAGCAGCTTAGGTCAAAGGTATAGCAATCAGCCCCAGCATTTT. This sequence encodes CASSLGQRYSNQPQHF. The full variable domain, in which reference TRBV7-8 and TRBJ1-5 provide the parts outside the CDR3, is GAGVSQSPRYKVAKRGQDVALRCDPISGHVSLFWYQQALGQGPEFLTYFQNEAQLDKSGLPSDRFFAERPEGSVSTLKIQRTQQEDSAVYLCASSLGQRYSNQPQHFGDGTRLSIL.

The V call is TRBV5-5, the J call TRBJ1-2; 8 bases line up with TRBD1. The junction had 4 bases not matched to a gene; V was cut back by 3 bases and J by 3 bases. The CDR3 spans 14 residues. The germline gives CDR1 SGHKS, CDR2 YYEKEE (reference sequence). In nucleotides, the CDR3 is TGTGCCAGCAGCTCCGGGACAGGAGACTATGGCTACACCTTC. It codes for CASSSGTGDYGYTF. Full variable domain (outside the CDR3, taken from reference TRBV5-5 and TRBJ1-2): DAGVTQSPTHLIKTRGQQVTLRCSPISGHKSVSWYQQVLGQGPQFIFQYYEKEERGRGNFPDRFSARQFPNYSSELNVNALLLGDSALYLCASSSGTGDYGYTFGSGTRLTVV.